Following are 14 T cell receptor beta chains from one sample sequenced in a study of cytomegalovirus exposure and HLA in healthy donors. 60 Vbeta and 13 Jbeta primers were used in PCR. Using immunoSEQ multiplex PCR, the repertoire was profiled, and TCRdb retains in-frame clones only, with some absent. Seen here are 70,000 to 95,000 clones, roughly 75% observed once, and the top ten hold approximately 2%. The sample comprised PBMCs. These receptor sequences come from a man aged 35 to 55 in good health and CMV-seronegative.

The rearrangement joins TRBV4-2 to TRBJ2-2; 9 nucleotides align to TRBD2. V trimming: 1 base; J trimming: 6 bases; junction bases outside the gene matches: 6. This CDR3 contains 16 residues. Per the germline V gene, CDR1 is LGHNA and CDR2 is YNFKEQ. CDR3 bases: TGTGCCAGCAGCCAAGCCTTAGCGGGAGAGGCCGGGGAGCTGTTTTTT. It codes for CASSQALAGEAGELFF.

J is TRBJ1-2 and V is TRBV19, with TRBD1 identical over 9 bases. The CDR3 runs to 14 residues. CDR1 is LNHDA and CDR2 is SQIVND in the germline V gene (reference sequence). The V gene end was trimmed by 10 bases and the J gene end by 2 bases; junction bases not matched to a gene: 8. The CDR3 DNA is TGTGCCACCTCGACTACAGGGGGCAACTATGGCTACACCTTC. It yields the protein CATSTTGGNYGYTF.

The chain recombines TRBV19 with TRBJ1-2, with D perhaps matching TRBD1 (5 bases). CDR3 length: 15 residues. Trimming stripped 3 bases from V and 4 bases from J, with 15 bases between. Germline values: CDR1 LNHDA, CDR2 SQIVND (reference sequence). CDR3 protein: CASSITLGAVYGYTF. CDR3 bases: TGTGCCAGTAGTATTACCTTAGGGGCCGTCTATGGCTACACCTTC.

The chain is built from TRBV6-6 and TRBJ1-1; D unclear. CDR1 is MNHNY, CDR2 SVGAGI, per germline (reference sequence). CDR3 length equals 15 residues. The germline V and J ends were trimmed by 7 bases and 0 bases, with 15 bases remaining between them. CDR3: CASIRSRGMNTEAFF. DNA for the CDR3: TGTGCCAGCATCCGCAGTAGAGGGATGAACACTGAAGCTTTCTTT.

The CDR3 DNA follows: TGTGCCAGTAGCCCAGACAGGGGGTTACACGAGCAGTACTTC. Amino acid sequence: CASSPDRGLHEQYF. This chain uses TRBV19 with TRBJ2-7; 9 positions match TRBD1. The V gene end was trimmed by 6 bases and the J gene end by 5 bases; junction bases not matched to a gene: 8. The CDR3 runs 14 residues. The germline CDR1 and CDR2 sequences are LNHDA and SQIVND (reference sequence).

This clone has more than one count but fewer than ten. V usage is TRBV7-3 and J usage is TRBJ2-3; TRBD2 agrees at 7 bases. Germline loops: CDR1 SGHTA, CDR2 FQGTGA. After removal of 1 base from V and 5 bases from J, the junction contained 3 bases not matched to a gene. The CDR3 consists of 14 residues. CDR3 DNA sequence: TGTGCCAGCAGCTTAAGCGGGAGAGGAGATACGCAGTATTTT. Its translation is CASSLSGRGDTQYF. Full variable domain (missing parts from reference TRBV7-3 and TRBJ2-3): GAGVSQTPSNKVTEKGKYVELRCDPISGHTALYWYRQSLGQGPEFLIYFQGTGAADDSGLPNDRFFAVRPEGSVSTLKIQRTERGDSAVYLCASSLSGRGDTQYFGPGTRLTVL.

The chain employs TRBV5-6 and TRBJ2-5; 7 nucleotides line up with TRBD1. CDR1 is SGHDT and CDR2 is YYEEEE in the germline V gene. The CDR3 sequence is 14 residues long. The J segment lost 4 bases and the V segment lost 4 bases, leaving 7 bases of the junction unmatched. The CDR3: CASSPGQSGETQYF. CDR3 DNA sequence: TGTGCCAGCAGCCCGGGACAGTCGGGAGAGACCCAGTACTTC.

This CDR3 reads CAISDPRRGDEQYF. CDR3 nucleotides: TGTGCCATCAGTGACCCTCGGCGGGGGGACGAGCAGTACTTC. The V call is TRBV10-3, the J call TRBJ2-7; 8 nucleotides match TRBD2. The CDR3 length is 14 residues. V shed 3 bases, J shed 5 bases, and the junction held 6 bases outside the gene matches. Germline values: CDR1 ENHRY, CDR2 SYGVKD.

This clone was picked up one time. CDR3 protein: CASSYERSGANVLTF. The CDR3 nucleotides read TGTGCCAGCAGTTACGAGCGCTCTGGGGCCAACGTCCTGACTTTC. V gene TRBV6-6 combines with J gene TRBJ2-6; D unclear. The length of the CDR3 is 15 residues. Trimming removed 2 bases at V and 0 bases at J, with 5 bases between. In germline, CDR1 is MNHNY, CDR2 SVGAGI (reference sequence).

V usage is TRBV7-9 and J usage is TRBJ1-5; a possible D gene is TRBD1 (6 bases). Germline V CDR1 and CDR2: SEHNR, FQNEAQ (reference sequence). V lost 0 bases, J lost 3 bases, and 15 bases lay in between. The CDR3 runs 17 residues. DNA for the CDR3: TGTGCCAGCAGCTTAGCGCGAGCAGGGGAATACAATCAGCCCCAGCATTTT. Protein: CASSLARAGEYNQPQHF.

The V call is TRBV10-1, the J call TRBJ1-1; weak D call: TRBD1 (5 bases). This CDR3 contains 15 residues. The V gene's germline CDR1 is WNHNN and CDR2 SYGVQD (reference sequence). Trimming removed 0 bases at V and 4 bases at J, with 12 bases between. For the CDR3, the DNA is TGCGCCAGCAGTGAGTCGACGGCGGGGACCACTGAAGCTTTCTTT. Protein: CASSESTAGTTEAFF.

This rearrangement joins TRBV6-1 to TRBJ1-2; TRBD1 is a possible D gene (5 bases). The germline gives CDR1 MNHNS, CDR2 SASEGT. CDR3 length: 18 amino acids. V was cut by 1 base and J by 2 bases, with 20 bases left in between. This CDR3 is CASSEGNVWGPWNYGYTF. The CDR3 nucleotides read TGTGCCAGCAGTGAAGGAAACGTGTGGGGCCCCTGGAACTATGGCTACACCTTC.

V usage is TRBV30 and J usage is TRBJ2-7; 9 nucleotides line up with TRBD1. The J segment lost 1 base and the V segment lost 3 bases, leaving 7 bases of the junction unmatched. The CDR3 sequence is 15 residues long. The germline V gene has CDR1 GTSNPN and CDR2 SVGIG (reference sequence). Here the CDR3 reads CAWRPDRGWSYEQYF. The CDR3 coding sequence is TGTGCCTGGAGACCGGACAGGGGTTGGTCCTACGAGCAGTACTTC.

This CDR3 reads CASSLGLVDSTYGYTF. The CDR3 DNA follows: TGTGCCAGCAGCTTAGGTCTTGTGGACAGTACCTATGGCTACACCTTC. The chain recombines TRBV7-8 with TRBJ1-2; D might be TRBD1 (6 bases). V was shortened by 1 base and J by 4 bases, with 16 bases between the two germline ends. The CDR3 spans 16 residues. Germline V gene sequence: CDR1 SGHVS, CDR2 FQNEAQ.